The clone carrying this T cell receptor beta chain was seen many times. Its matching antigen is unknown. TCRdb re-called the 5' RACE reads through MiXCR, storing one row per CDR3 protein. The sample has 60,000 to 65,000 distinct CDR3 sequences, around a fifth seen once. The V end was cut by 0 bases, the J end by 0 bases, with 12 bases between. The CDR3 runs 16 residues. The germline V gene has CDR1 MNHEY and CDR2 SVGEGT. Study-level points and caveats: The TCR gene usage of tumor memory CD4+ T cells clustered together with blood and lymph node memory CD4+ cells and with lymph node naive CD4+ cells.

This TCR was sampled from a female donor with breast cancer. J is TRBJ2-7 and V is TRBV6-2 or TRBV6-3; a weak D match, TRBD2 (5 bases). The source material was memory CD4+ T cells sorted from a lymph node. Subset: memory CD4+ T cells, CD4+CD45RO+CD25-. CDR3: CASSYSGRRSSYEQYF. The DNA for the CDR3 is TGTGCCAGCAGTTACTCGGGCAGGAGGAGCTCCTACGAGCAGTACTTC.